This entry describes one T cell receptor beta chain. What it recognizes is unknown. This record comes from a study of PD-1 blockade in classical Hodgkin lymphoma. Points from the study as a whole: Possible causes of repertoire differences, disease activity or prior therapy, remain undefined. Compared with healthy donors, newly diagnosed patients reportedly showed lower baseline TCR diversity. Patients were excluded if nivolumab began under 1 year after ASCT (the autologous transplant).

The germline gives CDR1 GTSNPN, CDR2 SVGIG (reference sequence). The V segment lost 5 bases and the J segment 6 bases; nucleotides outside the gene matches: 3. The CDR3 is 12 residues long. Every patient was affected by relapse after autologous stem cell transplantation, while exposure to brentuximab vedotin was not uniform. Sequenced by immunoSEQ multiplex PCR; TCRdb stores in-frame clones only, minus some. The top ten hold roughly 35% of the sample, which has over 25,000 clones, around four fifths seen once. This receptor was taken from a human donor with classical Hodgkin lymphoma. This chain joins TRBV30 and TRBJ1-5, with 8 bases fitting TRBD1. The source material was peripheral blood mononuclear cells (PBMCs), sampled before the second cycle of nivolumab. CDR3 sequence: CAWAQGAQPQHF. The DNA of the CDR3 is TGTGCCTGGGCCCAGGGGGCTCAGCCCCAGCATTTT.